This T cell receptor beta chain is drawn from a study of human versus mouse CDR3 diversity and MHC coevolution. Naive CD4 T cells were sorted as CD45RO-negative, CD62L-positive. Profiled with immunoSEQ multiplex PCR; TCRdb holds only in-frame clones, not every one. The sample holds around 74,000 clones, around 92% seen once. The V and J ends lost 3 bases and 5 bases, in that order; junction bases with no gene match: 7. Germline V gives CDR1 KGHSH, CDR2 LQKENI. The CDR3 runs 15 residues. Findings of the study overall: Clonal inequality was lowest in two of the three human donors.

To note about this clone: Its antigen remains unknown.

J is TRBJ2-5 and V is TRBV18, with 9 bases fitting TRBD2. The sample was naive CD4+ T cells from blood. As for subset: CD45RO-negative CD62L-positive naive CD4 T cells. The receptor's source is a person between 25 and 69 years old in good health. CDR3 nucleotide sequence: TGTGCCAGCTCACCTAGCGGGGGCGCTACGGAGACCCAGTACTTC. This sequence encodes CASSPSGGATETQYF.